This record looks at one T cell receptor beta chain sequence and its context. Its target is unknown. Other DNA sequences of this sample code for an identical CDR3. Expressed TCRB transcripts were sequenced after all isolated RNA was converted to cDNA. The repertoire was sequenced with immunoSEQ multiplex PCR; TCRdb's copy has only in-frame clones and lacks some. Here the sample spans 360,000 or so clones, around 19% being singletons. This sample stems from a study of beta chain features in type 1 diabetes. Regarding the study as a whole: For Type 1 diabetes patients, all four CD4+ subsets carried TCRB CDR3s that were moderately but significantly shorter. Reads derived from cDNA could over-represent cells showing high TCR expression. Compared with healthy donors, patients appeared to share more similar naive, central memory and regulatory TCRB repertoires.

The CDR3 extends over 14 amino acids. Germline V gives CDR1 SGHRS, CDR2 YFSETQ. The J segment lost 3 bases and the V segment lost 0 bases, leaving 2 bases of the junction unmatched. The TCR sequence derives from a woman under 30 in good health. The rearrangement links TRBV5-1 to TRBJ1-2, with 7 bases aligning to TRBD1. The sequenced sample consisted of naive CD4+ T cells from blood. DNA of the CDR3: TGCGCCAGCAGCTTGGGCCAGGGGGACTATGGCTACACCTTC. Protein product: CASSLGQGDYGYTF.